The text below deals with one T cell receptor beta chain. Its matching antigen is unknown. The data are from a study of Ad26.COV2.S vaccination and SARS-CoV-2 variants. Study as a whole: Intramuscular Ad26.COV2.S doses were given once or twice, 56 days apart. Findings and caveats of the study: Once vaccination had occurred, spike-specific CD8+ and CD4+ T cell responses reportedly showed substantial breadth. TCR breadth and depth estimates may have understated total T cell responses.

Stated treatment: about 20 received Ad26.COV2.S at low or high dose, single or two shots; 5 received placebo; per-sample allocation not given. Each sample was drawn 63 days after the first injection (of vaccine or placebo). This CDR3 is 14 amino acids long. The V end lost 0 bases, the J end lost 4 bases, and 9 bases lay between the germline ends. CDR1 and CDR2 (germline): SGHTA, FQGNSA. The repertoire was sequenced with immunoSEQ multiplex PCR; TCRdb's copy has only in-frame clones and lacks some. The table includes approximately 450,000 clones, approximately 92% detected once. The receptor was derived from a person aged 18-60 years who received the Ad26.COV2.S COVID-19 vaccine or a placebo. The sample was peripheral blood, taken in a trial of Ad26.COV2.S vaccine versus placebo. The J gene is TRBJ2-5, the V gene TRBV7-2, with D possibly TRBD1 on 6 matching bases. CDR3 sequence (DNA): TGTGCCAGCAGCTTAGCCAGGGGTCCAGAGACCCAGTACTTC. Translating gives CASSLARGPETQYF.